This T cell receptor beta chain was recorded in a study of blood T cell repertoires in COVID-19. About the research overall: Samples of COVID-19 (acute and convalescent) were obtained from the United States, Italy and Spain.

The repertoire was sequenced with immunoSEQ multiplex PCR; TCRdb's copy has only in-frame clones and lacks some. The repertoire holds 80,000 or so clones, approximately 85% seen once, with approximately 10% in the top ten. This clone was detected only a few times. Germline V lookup: CDR1 MDHEN, CDR2 SYDVKM. The CDR3 has 16 amino acids. The J segment lost 2 bases and the V segment lost 3 bases, leaving 3 bases of the junction unmatched. During active infection, Seattle patients enrolled and were then monitored through disease. This chain connects TRBV28 to TRBJ1-4; 10 bases match TRBD1. Sequences were obtained from peripheral blood. This clonotype was sampled from a man aged 55 to 70 with COVID-19, enrolled during active disease. In nucleotides, the CDR3 is TGTGCCAGCAGTTTGACAGGGGGCTTGACTAATGAAAAACTGTTTTTT. Amino acids: CASSLTGGLTNEKLFF.